This is a list of T cell receptor beta chains from one sample in a study of T-cell memory formation after mild COVID-19. TCRdb called the 5' RACE reads again in MiXCR, with one record for every CDR3 protein. The sample contains 80,000 to 95,000 distinct CDR3 sequences, roughly 23% of which appear only once. Sequencing was done on a sample of PBMCs or a T cell subset sorted from them (not recorded which). These receptors all come from a man younger than 35 who had mild COVID-19 (a few samples of this study predate the infection). Cell type and time point are not known. Both conserved end residues are part of each CDR3. D genes are given only for firm matches. Some rows have no size entry. The others give once, few or many, or a class for an expanded clone.

TRBJ2-3	TRBV11-2	.	TRBD2	TGTGCCAGCAGCGCCCTGACTAGCTGGGGGGCAGATACGCAGTATTTT	CASSALTSWGADTQYF
TRBJ1-2	TRBV7-2	many	TRBD1	TGTGCCAGCAGCGCCCGGGACAGGGGCTATGGCTACACCTTC	CASSARDRGYGYTF
TRBJ1-5	TRBV6-1	.	.	TGTGCCAGCAGTCTAGGGTTTGGCAATCAGCCCCAGCATTTT	CASSLGFGNQPQHF
TRBJ1-6	TRBV7-9	.	.	TGTGCCAGCAGCCATACAGGGATCAGTTCACCCCTCCACTTT	CASSHTGISSPLHF
TRBJ1-1	TRBV7-9	once	.	TGTGCCAGCACTGCACACACTGAAGCTTTCTTT	CASTAHTEAFF
TRBJ2-5	TRBV7-6	.	TRBD2	TGTGCCAGCAGCTTCGGACTAGCGGTACAAGAGACCCAGTACTTC	CASSFGLAVQETQYF
TRBJ2-1	TRBV5-1	many	TRBD1	TGCGCCAGCAGCTTTTCCGGGACAGGGAACAATGAGCAGTTCTTC	CASSFSGTGNNEQFF
TRBJ2-1	TRBV24-1	.	.	TGTGCCACCAGCACCAGGGTCTCCAATGAGCAGTTCTTC	CATSTRVSNEQFF
TRBJ1-5	TRBV5-5	few	.	TGTGCCAGCAGCTTAGCGGCGGGCAATCAGCCCCAGCATTTT	CASSLAAGNQPQHF
TRBJ1-1	TRBV29-1	.	.	TGCAGCGTTGAAGAAGCGGGGTGGGACACTGAAGCTTTCTTT	CSVEEAGWDTEAFF
TRBJ2-5	TRBV7-2	.	.	TGTGCCAGCACCCGGGACTGGAAAGAGACCCAGTACTTC	CASTRDWKETQYF
TRBJ2-7	TRBV10-3	.	TRBD2	TGTGCCATCCGCCCCGAGACTAGCGGCTACGAGCAGTACTTC	CAIRPETSGYEQYF
TRBJ1-1	TRBV6-1	once	TRBD1	TGTGCCAGCCTGACAGGGACCATGAACACTGAAGCTTTCTTT	CASLTGTMNTEAFF
TRBJ2-4	TRBV7-2	.	TRBD1	TGTGCCAGCAGCTCCAGGACAGGGGTCGGAAACATTCAGTACTTC	CASSSRTGVGNIQYF
TRBJ2-2	TRBV6-6	.	.	TGTGCCAGCAGTTACTTGGTGGGGGGAAACACCGGGGAGCTGTTTTTT	CASSYLVGGNTGELFF
TRBJ2-3	TRBV27	once	TRBD1	TGTGCCAGCGGGGGACAGGGGCCCACAGATACGCAGTATTTT	CASGGQGPTDTQYF
TRBJ2-7	TRBV7-8	.	TRBD1	TGTGCCAGCAGTGGACAGGGTTTATACGAGCAGTACTTC	CASSGQGLYEQYF
TRBJ2-5	TRBV29-1	few	.	TGCAGCGTTGCGGGTTCGGCTCCTCAAGAGACCCAGTACTTC	CSVAGSAPQETQYF
TRBJ2-1	TRBV7-9	.	.	TGTGCCAGCAGCTTAGCGTGGGGGCCCTACAATGAGCAGTTCTTC	CASSLAWGPYNEQFF
TRBJ2-7	TRBV6-5	few	.	TGTGCCAGCCAGGCGGGATTCCCAGACGAGCAGTACTTC	CASQAGFPDEQYF
TRBJ2-5	TRBV6-2/TRBV6-3	.	TRBD2	TGTGCCAGCAGTTTATTCCGACTAGCGGGTCAGGAGACCCAGTACTTC	CASSLFRLAGQETQYF
TRBJ1-4	TRBV5-5	.	.	TGTGCCAGCAGCCTCGGGACGCCGGAAAAACTGTTTTTT	CASSLGTPEKLFF
TRBJ1-4	TRBV4-3	once	.	TGCGCCAGCAGCCAAGAGAGGCCTATGGGTGAAAAACTGTTTTTT	CASSQERPMGEKLFF
TRBJ2-7	TRBV12-3/TRBV12-4	.	.	TGTGCCAGCAGTTTAGCGCAGCACGAGCAGTACTTC	CASSLAQHEQYF
TRBJ1-2	TRBV6-2/TRBV6-3	few	.	TGTGCCAGCAGTTCGGAAGACAGGTGGCTTTATGGCTACACCTTC	CASSSEDRWLYGYTF
TRBJ1-5	TRBV7-2	.	.	TGTGCCAGCAGCTCCCCGGAGGGCTCCTTGGGGCCCCAGCATTTT	CASSSPEGSLGPQHF
TRBJ1-3	TRBV5-6	many	.	TGTGCCAGCAGCTCCCAGTTCTACTCTGGAAACACCATATATTTT	CASSSQFYSGNTIYF
TRBJ1-1	TRBV4-3	.	.	TGCGCCAGCAGCCGCGTCGGAACTGAAGCTTTCTTT	CASSRVGTEAFF
TRBJ2-5	TRBV6-2/TRBV6-3	.	.	TGTGCCAGCAGTACTGATCAGGATATCGAGACCCAGTACTTC	CASSTDQDIETQYF
TRBJ1-1	TRBV12-3/TRBV12-4	.	.	TGTGCCAGCAGTTTAGCGCAGACCCGGAACACTGAAGCTTTCTTT	CASSLAQTRNTEAFF
TRBJ1-3	TRBV5-1	many	TRBD1	TGCGCCAGCAGCGCCTCAGGGGGCTACTCTGGAAACACCATATATTTT	CASSASGGYSGNTIYF
TRBJ2-3	TRBV7-9	few	.	TGTGCCAGCAGCTGGGAGATCCCTGAGCAGTATTTT	CASSWEIPEQYF
TRBJ2-5	TRBV18	.	.	TGTGCCAGCTCACCTTCTACGGGGGCGATCCAAGAGACCCAGTACTTC	CASSPSTGAIQETQYF
TRBJ2-1	TRBV19	many	.	TGTGCCAGTAGTATCGGGACTGCCAATGAGCAGTTCTTC	CASSIGTANEQFF
TRBJ2-3	TRBV28	few	.	TGTGCCAGCAGGGCAGGCCCGGGCACAGATACGCAGTATTTT	CASRAGPGTDTQYF
TRBJ1-2	TRBV7-9	.	.	TGTGCCAGCAGCTCCGGCGGGACAAACTATGGCTACACCTTC	CASSSGGTNYGYTF
TRBJ2-7	TRBV4-1	few	.	TGCGCCAGCAGCCAAGCCTACGAGCAGTACTTC	CASSQAYEQYF
TRBJ2-3	TRBV6-4	.	TRBD2	TGTGCCAGCAAAAGCGGGGGGGCCGTGGCAGATACGCAGTATTTT	CASKSGGAVADTQYF
TRBJ2-3	TRBV4-1	.	TRBD2	TGCGCCAGCAGCCAAGGGCTAGCGGGGGGGCCGGGGTATTTT	CASSQGLAGGPGYF
TRBJ2-5	TRBV29-1	few	.	TGCAGCGTTGTACTTAGGGAAGAGACCCAGTACTTC	CSVVLREETQYF
TRBJ2-5	TRBV30	.	.	TGTGCCTGGAGAGCGGCAGCCCAAGAGACCCAGTACTTC	CAWRAAAQETQYF
TRBJ1-2	TRBV7-2	few	.	TGTGCCAGCAGCGACGGGTCCTGGCGGGGCTACACCTTC	CASSDGSWRGYTF